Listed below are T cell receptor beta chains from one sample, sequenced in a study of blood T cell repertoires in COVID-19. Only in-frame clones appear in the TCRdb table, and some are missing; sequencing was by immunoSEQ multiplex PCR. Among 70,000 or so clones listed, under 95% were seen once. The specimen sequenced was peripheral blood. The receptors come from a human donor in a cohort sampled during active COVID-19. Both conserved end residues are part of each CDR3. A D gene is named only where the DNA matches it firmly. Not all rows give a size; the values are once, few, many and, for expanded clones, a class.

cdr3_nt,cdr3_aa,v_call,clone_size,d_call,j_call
TGCGCCAGCAGCCTTTATACAGGGGATCATAATTCACCCCTCCACTTT,CASSLYTGDHNSPLHF,TRBV4-3,few,TRBD1,TRBJ1-6
TGTGCCTGGAGCTCGGGACTAGCGGGAGAGACCCAGTACTTC,CAWSSGLAGETQYF,TRBV30,once,TRBD2,TRBJ2-5
TGTGCCAGCAGTGAGGAGCACACCGGGGAGCTGTTTTTT,CASSEEHTGELFF,TRBV2,.,.,TRBJ2-2
TGTGCCAGCAGTCCCCGGCGGGGAGGGCATCAGCCCCAGCATTTT,CASSPRRGGHQPQHF,TRBV27,.,.,TRBJ1-5
TGTGCCAGCAGTGACCCCGGGGGGGCACCAGAGCAGTACTTC,CASSDPGGAPEQYF,TRBV6-1,.,TRBD2,TRBJ2-7
TGTGCCAGTACCCAAACGGGGAGGGGTACGTGGCAGCCCCAGCATTTT,CASTQTGRGTWQPQHF,TRBV19,few,.,TRBJ1-5
TGTGCCAGCAGTACATATGGACTAGCGGGAGATCAAATGTTCTTC,CASSTYGLAGDQMFF,TRBV11-3,.,TRBD2,TRBJ2-1
TGTGCCAGCAGGGGGGCGGACAGTGACGGCTACACCTTC,CASRGADSDGYTF,TRBV7-9,.,.,TRBJ1-2
TGTGCCAGCAGCGCCCGGTTGGGAGACGAGCAGTACTTC,CASSARLGDEQYF,TRBV7-2,.,.,TRBJ2-7
TGTGCTAGTGGTTTCACCCGGGAGGGTGGACGGCTAGCGGGGGCCTACGAGCAGTACTTC,CASGFTREGGRLAGAYEQYF,TRBV12-5,once,TRBD2,TRBJ2-7
TGCGCCAGCAGCCAACCAGCGACGGATTCACCCCTCCACTTT,CASSQPATDSPLHF,TRBV4-3,.,.,TRBJ1-6
TGTGCCACCAGCAGAGATCCTCCCAAGCGGGAGTTTGGCACAGATACGCAGTATTTT,CATSRDPPKREFGTDTQYF,TRBV15,.,TRBD2,TRBJ2-3
TGTGCCAGCAGTGGGGACTGGGGAAACGGGGAGCAGTTCTTC,CASSGDWGNGEQFF,TRBV6-4,once,.,TRBJ2-1
TGTGCCAGTAGTATAGATGTGGCGGGAGGGCCCTCTGGGGCCAACGTCCTGACTTTC,CASSIDVAGGPSGANVLTF,TRBV19,.,TRBD2,TRBJ2-6
TGTGCCAGCAGGGGGCAACGGGAGCTGTTTTTT,CASRGQRELFF,TRBV28,.,.,TRBJ2-2
TGTGCCTGCTGGGACAGGGAGATTGGCTACACCTTC,CACWDREIGYTF,TRBV6-4,.,TRBD1,TRBJ1-2
TGTGCCAGCAGTTTACGATCCGCGAGGGGGAACGGGGAGCTGTTTTTT,CASSLRSARGNGELFF,TRBV27,.,.,TRBJ2-2
TGTGCCAGCAGCTTCGACAGGTTATACTATGGCTACACCTTC,CASSFDRLYYGYTF,TRBV3-1/TRBV3-2,.,.,TRBJ1-2
TGTGCCAGCAGCTTTGGCGGCTCCGAGACCCAGTACTTC,CASSFGGSETQYF,TRBV5-4,.,.,TRBJ2-5
TGTGCCAGCAGCTTAGATCTCCCCCCCGGGGAGCTGTTTTTT,CASSLDLPPGELFF,TRBV11-2,.,.,TRBJ2-2
TGTGCCAGCAGTTCCCTTATCAACTATGGCTACACCTTC,CASSSLINYGYTF,TRBV28,once,.,TRBJ1-2
TGTGCCAGTACAGGAACGAACACTGAAGCTTTCTTT,CASTGTNTEAFF,TRBV19,.,.,TRBJ1-1
TGTGCCAGCAGCACGGACTGGGACACAGATACGCAGTATTTT,CASSTDWDTDTQYF,TRBV7-8,once,.,TRBJ2-3
TGTGCCAGCAGCTGGGGGGGTTCCACAGATACGCAGTATTTT,CASSWGGSTDTQYF,TRBV7-9,few,TRBD2,TRBJ2-3
TGTGCCAGCAGCTTAGTATTATCAGCGGGGGCTACTGAAGCTTTCTTT,CASSLVLSAGATEAFF,TRBV11-2,once,.,TRBJ1-1
TGTGCTAGTGGTTTATCGGGGTACAATGAGCAGTTCTTC,CASGLSGYNEQFF,TRBV12-5,.,.,TRBJ2-1
TGTGCCAGCAGTGTGGCCCCCGGGACTACGACTACGGCGCAGTACTTC,CASSVAPGTTTTAQYF,TRBV2,.,TRBD2,TRBJ2-7
TGTGCCAGCAGCTTAGTAACCACTAGCGGACGACTGCCCTACGAGCAGTACTTC,CASSLVTTSGRLPYEQYF,TRBV7-2,.,TRBD2,TRBJ2-7
TGTGCCAGCAGCTTATCAGCGGGAGTTGAGCAGTTCTTC,CASSLSAGVEQFF,TRBV11-2,.,TRBD2,TRBJ2-1
TGTGCCAGTAGGACAGCGTTTGAAGCTTTCTTT,CASRTAFEAFF,TRBV27,.,.,TRBJ1-1
TGTGCCAGCAGCTCACTCGACAGGCCTAACTATGGCTACACCTTC,CASSSLDRPNYGYTF,TRBV7-8,.,.,TRBJ1-2
TGTGCCTGGAGACAGGGAAGCAATCAGCCCCAGCATTTT,CAWRQGSNQPQHF,TRBV30,.,.,TRBJ1-5
TGTGCCAGCAGTGCCCGACAGGGGGCGAGAGAAAAACTGTTTTTT,CASSARQGAREKLFF,TRBV25-1,few,TRBD1,TRBJ1-4